This T cell receptor beta chain was sequenced during a study of technical replicates of blood from a handful of donors (dated by TCRdb to 2015 to 2018). Based on the germline V gene, the CDR1 and CDR2 sequences are ENHRY and SYGVKD. Inclusive of the bounding cysteine and phenylalanine, the CDR3 is 15 residues long. Only the CDR3 region is kept as DNA, spanning 45 bases read in frame from base 1. Trimmed from V: 4 bases; trimmed from J: 6 bases; junction bases lacking a gene match: 5. A remark on this clone: The antigen this receptor binds is unknown. Base qualities are missing; no much larger clone stands one base away.

The method behind the library was the immunoSEQ multiplex PCR assay. Sourced from immuneACCESS, this table was stored by TCRdb with only in-frame sequences that have V and J called. A share of the clones is absent; for the studies checked, an unresolved V gene accounts for under half, and the remainder has no known explanation. Within this sample are around 70,000 clones, with approximately 95% of them counted one time only. The ten largest clones represent about 0.27% of the sample. Sequencing input: T cells isolated from PBMCs. This receptor was identified in a human donor in good health. The rearranged chain carries TRBV10-3 and TRBJ2-1; 11 nucleotides in the junction match TRBD1. The CDR3 protein: CAISGGQGVSNEQFF. The DNA reads as follows: TGTGCCATCAGTGGGGGACAGGGGGTAAGCAATGAGCAGTTCTTC.